Following are 15 T cell receptor beta chains from one sample sequenced in a study of human CD4 T cells and Enterobacteriaceae (dated by TCRdb to the early 2020s). Memory CD4+ T cells, defined as all CD4+ cells except CD45RA+CCR7+CD95- naive cells, were FACS-sorted on a FACSAria III to over 95% purity. Libraries were prepared through the immunoSEQ multiplex PCR assay. The source is immuneACCESS, and TCRdb retained only in-frame sequences with V and J called. Part of the clones is not carried over; for the studies checked, unresolved V genes explain less than half of this, and the remainder is unexplained. This sample is represented by 27,000 or so clones; roughly 79% of them were singletons. Approximately 1.5% of the sample is in the top ten clones. Material for sequencing was memory CD4+ T cells from blood. Per the publication, the cell subset or site label means: total memory CD4 T cells sorted directly ex vivo, unstimulated. These receptors originate from a human donor in good health.

The rearrangement uses TRBV11-3 and TRBJ2-3; 7 bases fit TRBD2. Germline V gene data show CDR1 as SGHNT and CDR2 as YENEEA. J lost 1 base, V lost 5 bases, and 9 bases had no gene match. The CDR3 is made up of 16 amino acids. CDR3 coding DNA: TGTGCCAGCAGCGGATCACCGGGAGGTGGCACAGATACGCAGTATTTT. The encoded protein is CASSGSPGGGTDTQYF. Drawing the rest from reference TRBV11-3 and TRBJ2-3, the complete variable domain is EAGVVQSPRYKIIEKKQPVAFWCNPISGHNTLYWYLQNLGQGPELLIRYENEEAVDDSQLPKDRFSAERLKGVDSTLKIQPAELGDSAVYLCASSGSPGGGTDTQYFGPGTRLTVL.

The J gene is TRBJ1-6, the V gene TRBV5-1, with D possibly being TRBD1 (6 bases). Deletions cut 2 bases from V and 5 bases from J, with 20 bases between. This CDR3 region has 18 residues. The germline V gene encodes CDR1 SGHRS and CDR2 YFSETQ. The CDR3 coding sequence is TGCGCCAGCAGCTTAAAAGACCCGGGGGCCATCGATAATTCACCCCTCCACTTT. It specifies CASSLKDPGAIDNSPLHF.

This clone was observed once. This chain uses TRBV10-1 with TRBJ2-5; 9 bases agree with TRBD1. Germline values: CDR1 WNHNN, CDR2 SYGVQD (reference sequence). The CDR3 extends over 15 amino acids. The J segment lost 1 base and the V segment lost 2 bases, leaving 2 bases of the junction unmatched. For the CDR3, the DNA is TGCGCCAGCAGTGAGAGGGGACAGGGCCAAGAGACCCAGTACTTC. Amino acids: CASSERGQGQETQYF.

V usage is TRBV7-3 and J usage is TRBJ2-2; D is perhaps TRBD1 or TRBD2 (5 bases each). The germline CDR1 and CDR2 sequences are SGHTA and FQGTGA. Trimming stripped 2 bases from V and 6 bases from J, with 13 bases between. This CDR3 region has 15 residues. The CDR3 DNA follows: TGTGCCAGCAGCTTAGAGGTTGGGGGTGCCGGGGAGCTGTTTTTT. It codes for CASSLEVGGAGELFF.

The rearrangement uses TRBV28 and TRBJ2-3, with 8 bases fitting TRBD2. J lost 1 base, V lost 2 bases, and 5 bases had no gene match. Germline assignment: CDR1 MDHEN and CDR2 SYDVKM. This CDR3 comprises 16 residues. CDR3 coding DNA: TGTGCCAGCAGTTTAGTTCGGGAGGGGGGCACAGATACGCAGTATTTT. Translated, it gives CASSLVREGGTDTQYF.

The chain couples TRBV29-1 to TRBJ1-2, with 10 bases fitting TRBD1. The CDR3 extends over 15 amino acids. CDR1 and CDR2 from the germline V gene are SQVTM and ANQGSEA. Trimming removed 5 bases from V and 4 bases from J; junction bases left unmatched: 10. The CDR3 DNA sequence: TGCAGCGTTCTCATCCGGGACAGGGGTACCTATGGCTACACCTTC. It translates to CSVLIRDRGTYGYTF.

The chain uses TRBV9 and TRBJ2-7; 10 bases are a match to TRBD2. Germline V gives CDR1 SGDLS, CDR2 YYNGEE. V was clipped by 10 bases and J by 0 bases; unmatched bases: 4. The CDR3 contains 13 residues. The CDR3 here is CAWTSGPSYEQYF. In DNA form, the CDR3 reads TGTGCCTGGACTAGCGGACCCTCCTACGAGCAGTACTTC.

This sequence joins TRBV5-1 and TRBJ2-3; D may match TRBD1 or TRBD2 (5 bases each). CDR3 length equals 14 residues. The ends were cut back, 1 base at V and 2 bases at J, with 8 bases in the middle. Per the germline V gene, CDR1 is SGHRS and CDR2 is YFSETQ. The CDR3 sequence is CASSLQGATDTQYF. The CDR3 region has the DNA TGCGCCAGCAGCTTGCAGGGAGCCACAGATACGCAGTATTTT.

Comment on this clone: One end of the junction varies from germline; a read error may be responsible. The J gene is TRBJ1-4, the V gene TRBV6-1, with D perhaps matching TRBD1 (6 bases). The CDR3 sequence is 14 residues long. From germline, CDR1 is MNHNS and CDR2 SASEGT. CDR3: CASSNTGTIEKLFF. The CDR3 DNA sequence: TGTGCCAGCAGCAATACAGGGACTATTGAAAAACTGTTTTTT.

V and J are TRBV9 and TRBJ1-1, with D possibly being TRBD1 (6 bases). The V gene's germline CDR1 is SGDLS and CDR2 YYNGEE. Trimming removed 0 bases at V and 4 bases at J, with 13 bases between. The CDR3 contains 15 residues. CDR3 DNA: TGTGCCAGCAGCGTAGATGGGGGGCAGGGCACTGAAGCTTTCTTT. It codes for CASSVDGGQGTEAFF.

V usage is TRBV10-2 and J usage is TRBJ2-7; maybe TRBD1 (8 bases). This CDR3 has 14 residues. V lost 7 bases to trimming and J lost 1 base, with 14 bases between them. Germline V gene sequence: CDR1 WSHSY, CDR2 SAAADI. The chain's CDR3 is CASKRGQDSYEQYF. In DNA, the CDR3 is TGCGCCAGCAAGCGGGGACAGGATTCCTACGAGCAGTACTTC.

The chain combines TRBV7-3 with TRBJ2-1, with 8 bases aligning to TRBD2. Germline V CDR1 and CDR2: SGHTA, FQGTGA. Trimming at V came to 1 base and at J to 5 bases, leaving 19 bases not matched to a gene. This CDR3 contains 20 residues. Here the CDR3 DNA reads TGTGCCAGCAGCTTAAGGGCTCGCCAGGGACGGGAGGGAACCAACAATGAGCAGTTCTTC. Residues: CASSLRARQGREGTNNEQFF.

The chain has TRBV28 and TRBJ1-5; unclear D gene. V was clipped by 5 bases and J by 3 bases, with 11 bases between them. This CDR3 is 14 amino acids long. The germline V gene has CDR1 MDHEN and CDR2 SYDVKM. The CDR3 bases are TGTGCCAGCAGTGCCGACAACCTCAATCAGCCCCAGCATTTT. Amino acids: CASSADNLNQPQHF.

The rearrangement joins TRBV7-9 to TRBJ1-2; D is ambiguous. Trimming left V 3 bases short and J 6 bases short, with 11 bases between. The CDR3 has 13 amino acids. Germline V lookup: CDR1 SEHNR, CDR2 FQNEAQ (reference sequence). CDR3 amino acids: CASSLWTFDGYTF. CDR3 DNA: TGTGCCAGCAGCTTGTGGACGTTCGATGGCTACACCTTC.

The table lists this clone with a count of one. This chain joins TRBV6-1 and TRBJ1-2, with D maybe TRBD1 (5 bases). With 4 bases removed from V and 6 bases from J, the gap between germline ends came to 12 bases. Germline V gene lookup returns CDR1 MNHNS and CDR2 SASEGT. The CDR3 is 13 amino acids. CDR3 protein: CASSGGAGHGYTF. CDR3 nucleotide sequence: TGTGCCAGCAGTGGAGGGGCAGGCCATGGCTACACCTTC.